This TCR beta chain was recovered during a study of CD8+ T cells in alopecia areata. Of note for this clone: One junction end disagrees with the germline gene, perhaps due to a read error.

Noted treatment: oral pan-JAK inhibitor, 5-10 mg twice daily. Germline V gene lookup returns CDR1 LGHNA and CDR2 YNFKEQ. This CDR3 contains 15 residues. The authors extracted RNA and reverse transcribed it into cDNA as the sequencing template. Some clones are missing from TCRdb's copy, which holds only in-frame ones; the method was immunoSEQ multiplex PCR. The sample shows more than 200,000 clones, roughly 44% of them seen only once. The starting material was CD4+ T cells sorted from blood, obtained at roughly week 36, from a patient treated with tofacitinib. The genes are TRBV4-2 and TRBJ1-4, with TRBD1 matching over 8 bases. This TCR came from a human donor with alopecia areata. CDR3 protein: CASNQDRGTNEKLFF. CDR3 DNA: TGTGCCAGCAACCAAGACAGGGGTACTAATGAAAAACTGTTTTTT.